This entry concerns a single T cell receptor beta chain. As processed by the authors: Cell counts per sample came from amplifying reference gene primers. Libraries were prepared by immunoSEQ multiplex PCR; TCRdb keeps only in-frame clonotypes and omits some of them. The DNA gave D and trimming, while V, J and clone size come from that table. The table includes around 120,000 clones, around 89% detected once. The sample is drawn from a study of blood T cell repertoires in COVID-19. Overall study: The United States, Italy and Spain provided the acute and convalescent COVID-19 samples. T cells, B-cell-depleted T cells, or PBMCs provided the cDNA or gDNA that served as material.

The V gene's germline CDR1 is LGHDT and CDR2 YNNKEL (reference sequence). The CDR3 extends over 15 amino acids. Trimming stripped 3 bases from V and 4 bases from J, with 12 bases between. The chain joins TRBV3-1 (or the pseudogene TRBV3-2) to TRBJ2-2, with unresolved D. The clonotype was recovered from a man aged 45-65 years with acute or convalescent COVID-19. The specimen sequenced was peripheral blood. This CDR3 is CASSQPPGSTGELFF. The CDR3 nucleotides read TGTGCCAGCAGCCAGCCACCGGGTAGCACCGGGGAGCTGTTTTTT.